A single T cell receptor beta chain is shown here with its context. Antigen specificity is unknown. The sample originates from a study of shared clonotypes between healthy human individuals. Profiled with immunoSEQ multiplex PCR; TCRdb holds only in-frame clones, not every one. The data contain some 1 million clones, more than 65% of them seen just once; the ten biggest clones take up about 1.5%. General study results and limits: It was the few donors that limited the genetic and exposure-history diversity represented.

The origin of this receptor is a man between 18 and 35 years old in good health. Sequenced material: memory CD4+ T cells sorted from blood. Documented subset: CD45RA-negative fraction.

DNA of the CDR3: TGTGCCAGCGGGAGCAGAGTCTACGAGCAGTACTTC. It translates to CASGSRVYEQYF. The V gene is TRBV2, the J gene TRBJ2-7; possible D gene TRBD2, 5 bases. The V gene's germline CDR1 is SNHLY and CDR2 FYNNEI. V shed 8 bases and J shed 3 bases, with 11 bases lying between them. The CDR3 has 12 amino acids.